One and the same sample provided the 5 T cell receptor beta chains below, sequenced in a study of CD8 T cells in ankylosing spondylitis. MiXCR was run by TCRdb on the 5' RACE reads, yielding one entry per CDR3 protein. The sample consists of 250,000 or so distinct CDR3 sequences, approximately 24% of them appearing once. Sequenced sample: blood, either unsorted or a sorted T cell fraction (not recorded which). The receptors shown here come from a male donor with ankylosing spondylitis or in good health (not recorded which).

The chain links TRBV5-6 to TRBJ2-6; D gene ambiguous. There are 16 residues in the CDR3. Germline CDR1 is SGHDT and CDR2 is YYEEEE. V gave up 0 bases and J gave up 0 bases, with 7 bases separating them. This chain's CDR3 is CASSLDRNSGANVLTF. CDR3 nucleotides: TGTGCCAGCAGCTTGGACAGAAACTCTGGGGCCAACGTCCTGACTTTC.

This clonotype has a handful of counts. This chain uses TRBV20-1 with TRBJ2-5, with D uncertain. The CDR3 has 11 amino acids. V was clipped by 0 bases and J by 7 bases, with 6 bases between them. Germline V lookup: CDR1 DFQATT, CDR2 SNEGSKA (reference sequence). The CDR3 bases are TGCAGTGCTAGAGATTCGGGGACCCAGTACTTC. Protein product: CSARDSGTQYF.

This clonotype was found many times. V and J are TRBV12-3 or TRBV12-4 and TRBJ2-1, with 11 bases identical to TRBD1. The length of the CDR3 is 16 residues. V shed 3 bases and J 9 bases; nucleotides not matched to a gene: 10. The DNA for the CDR3 is TGTGCCAGCAGTTTCCCCGGGACAGGGGGGGTGGTTGAGCAGTTCTTC. Protein: CASSFPGTGGVVEQFF.

This clonotype was found many times. The rearrangement joins TRBV7-3 to TRBJ2-2; D perhaps matches TRBD1 (5 bases). CDR1 SGHTA and CDR2 FQGTGA come from the germline V gene. The CDR3 is 14 amino acids. V was cut by 0 bases and J by 7 bases, with 9 bases left in between. The CDR3 bases are TGTGCCAGCAGCTTAACGCCGACAGACGGGGAGCTGTTTTTT. Translating gives CASSLTPTDGELFF. Full variable domain (rest looked up from reference TRBV7-3 and TRBJ2-2): GAGVSQTPSNKVTEKGKYVELRCDPISGHTALYWYRQSLGQGPEFLIYFQGTGAADDSGLPNDRFFAVRPEGSVSTLKIQRTERGDSAVYLCASSLTPTDGELFFGEGSRLTVL.

This clonotype was counted ten times or more. The V gene is TRBV5-6, the J gene TRBJ2-1; TRBD2 is a possible D gene (6 bases). CDR3 length: 16 residues. From germline, CDR1 is SGHDT and CDR2 YYEEEE. Between the trimmed V and J ends, which lost 5 bases and 3 bases, there was a span of 18 bases. In DNA form, the CDR3 reads TGTGCCAGCAGTCTCTCGGGAGAGAAGGGCTACAATGAGCAGTTCTTC. As protein: CASSLSGEKGYNEQFF.